Below are 21 T cell receptor beta chains sequenced from a single sample in a study of low-dose radiotherapy and immunotherapy resistance in tumors. Time point indicated: after trial treatment. The treatment: LDRT plus nivolumab, ipilimumab, low-dose cyclophosphamide and aspirin (RACIN trial). Priming of first-strand cDNA relied on TRAV- and TRBV-specific primers (covering alpha and beta chains). A roughly 20-cycle PCR with a constant-region primer and V-primer adapter amplified TCRs. MiXCR, run by TCRdb on the reads, gives a single entry per CDR3 protein. The repertoire holds under 35,000 distinct CDR3 sequences, around 54% seen once, with roughly 5.8% in the top ten. Source: PBMCs, taken after low-dose radiotherapy plus immunotherapy. The receptor source for this set is a male donor with gallbladder cancer.

This clonotype was picked up many times. The chain is built from TRBV2 and TRBJ2-5; D may be TRBD1 (5 bases). Trimming left V 3 bases short and J 5 bases short, with 16 bases between. The germline gives CDR1 SNHLY, CDR2 FYNNEI. The CDR3 contains 15 residues. CDR3 coding DNA: TGTGCCAGCAGTGACCCAAGGGGCCTCTATGAGACCCAGTACTTC. As protein: CASSDPRGLYETQYF.

V and J are TRBV4-1 and TRBJ2-1; D is ambiguous. Between the trimmed V and J ends, which lost 1 base and 7 bases, there was a span of 5 bases. CDR3 length: 12 amino acids. The germline CDR1 and CDR2 sequences are MGHRA and YSYEKL. In DNA, the CDR3 is TGCGCCAGCAGCCAAGGGGTGAATGAGCAGTTCTTC. Its translation: CASSQGVNEQFF.

V usage is TRBV27 and J usage is TRBJ2-5; 7 bases fit TRBD1. This CDR3 has 15 amino acids. V was clipped by 5 bases and J by 2 bases; unmatched bases: 8. CDR1 is MNHEY, CDR2 SMNVEV, per germline (reference sequence). For the CDR3, the DNA is TGTGCCAGCAGTCCCCCCGGGACAGCACAAGAGACCCAGTACTTC. The encoded protein is CASSPPGTAQETQYF.

V and J are TRBV7-2 and TRBJ2-4; 9 bases are a match to TRBD2. The CDR3 length is 17 residues. V lost 5 bases to trimming and J lost 0 bases; unmatched junction nucleotides: 8. Germline values: CDR1 SGHTA, CDR2 FQGNSA. The CDR3 sequence is CASSRSSGELAKNIQYF. CDR3 in DNA: TGTGCCAGCAGCCGGTCTAGCGGGGAGCTAGCCAAAAACATTCAGTACTTC.

This clonotype has only a few counts. The chain combines TRBV12-3 or TRBV12-4 with TRBJ1-6; no definite D call. This CDR3 is built from 12 residues. Trimming cost V 9 bases and J 8 bases, with 11 bases left between them. CDR3 region: CASPSSHSPLHF. CDR3 coding DNA: TGTGCCAGTCCCTCGTCGCATTCACCCCTCCACTTT.

Comment on this clonotype: A far larger clone is one base from this, pointing to a likely read error. This sequence joins TRBV9 and TRBJ2-2, with D perhaps matching TRBD1 or TRBD2 (6 bases each). Germline CDR1 is SGDLS and CDR2 is YYNGEE. There are 15 residues in the CDR3. The CDR3 loop is CASSPGGGDTGERFF. The CDR3 DNA follows: TGTGCCAGCAGCCCCGGAGGGGGAGACACCGGGGAGCGGTTTTTT.

The genes are TRBV7-2 and TRBJ2-5; D unclear. This CDR3 has 14 amino acids. Germline CDR1 SGHTA, CDR2 FQGNSA. Trimming took off 2 bases at V and 2 bases at J, with 9 bases between the two ends. CDR3 nucleotide sequence: TGTGCCAGCAGCTTATGGTCTGGGCAAGAGACCCAGTACTTC. Protein: CASSLWSGQETQYF.

In its sample, this clonotype is medium-sized. This chain uses TRBV7-8 with TRBJ1-1, with D unresolved. Trimming cost V 5 bases and J 0 bases, with 4 bases left between them. Germline V gives CDR1 SGHVS, CDR2 FQNEAQ. The CDR3 is made up of 12 amino acids. CDR3 amino acids: CASSPMNTEAFF. Here the CDR3 DNA reads TGTGCCAGCAGCCCTATGAACACTGAAGCTTTCTTT.

This clonotype is labeled medium-sized. The CDR3 spells CAISPGTGGYQPQHF. CDR3 nucleotide sequence: TGTGCCATCAGTCCCGGGACAGGGGGCTATCAGCCCCAGCATTTT. The chain couples TRBV10-3 to TRBJ1-5; 12 bases are a match to TRBD1. Unmatched junction bases numbered 4, after V lost 5 bases and J lost 5 bases. This CDR3 region has 15 residues. Germline-derived CDR1 and CDR2 are ENHRY and SYGVKD.

This clonotype is a singleton in its sample. The V gene is TRBV2, the J gene TRBJ1-2; D remains ambiguous. V was trimmed by 2 bases and J by 0 bases, leaving 13 bases between them. CDR1 is SNHLY, CDR2 FYNNEI, per germline. This CDR3 comprises 16 residues. In nucleotides, the CDR3 is TGTGCCAGCAGTGAACCCGCTGGGAGGACTAACTATGGCTACACCTTC. This translates into CASSEPAGRTNYGYTF.

This rearrangement joins TRBV5-1 to TRBJ2-3; 7 bases agree with TRBD2. CDR1 is SGHRS, CDR2 YFSETQ, per germline. The CDR3 is made up of 15 amino acids. Unmatched junction bases numbered 5, after V lost 4 bases and J lost 0 bases. The chain's CDR3 is CASSRSGTSTDTQYF. CDR3 nucleotide sequence: TGCGCCAGCAGCCGGAGCGGGACTAGCACAGATACGCAGTATTTT.

This clonotype has ten or more counts. This rearrangement joins TRBV15 to TRBJ2-7, with 7 positions matching TRBD2. The germline CDR1 and CDR2 sequences are LNHNV and YYDKDF (reference sequence). The V gene end was trimmed by 0 bases and the J gene end by 7 bases; junction bases not matched to a gene: 9. This CDR3 region has 15 residues. The CDR3 is CATSRDKGRGREQYF. The CDR3 DNA reads TGTGCCACCAGCAGAGATAAAGGGAGGGGCCGGGAGCAGTACTTC.

The chain carries TRBV6-6 and TRBJ2-3, with D tentatively TRBD1 (5 bases). Deletions cut 6 bases from V and 0 bases from J, with 13 bases between. The CDR3 sequence is 15 residues long. Germline CDR1 MNHNY, CDR2 SVGAGI (reference sequence). This CDR3 is CASSPLGQSTDTQYF. The CDR3 coding sequence is TGTGCCAGCAGCCCATTGGGGCAGAGCACAGATACGCAGTATTTT.

There are a few counts of this clonotype. The V and J genes are TRBV28 and TRBJ1-5, with no clear D. V was cut by 4 bases and J by 4 bases, with 8 bases left in between. The CDR3 extends over 13 amino acids. CDR1 MDHEN and CDR2 SYDVKM come from the germline V gene. The CDR3 sequence: CASSWRTNQPQHF. In nucleotides, the CDR3 is TGTGCCAGCAGTTGGCGAACGAATCAGCCCCAGCATTTT.

The genes are TRBV28 and TRBJ1-3; tentatively, D is TRBD1 (5 bases). V shed 5 bases and J shed 2 bases, with 7 bases lying between them. Germline CDR1 is MDHEN and CDR2 is SYDVKM. This CDR3 region has 13 residues. CDR3 coding DNA: TGTGCCAGCAGTGCGACAGCTGGAAACACCATATATTTT. It specifies CASSATAGNTIYF.

The rearrangement links TRBV3-1 to TRBJ2-7, with 7 positions matching TRBD2. The ends lost 1 base at V and 9 bases at J; junction bases unmatched: 12. The length of the CDR3 is 15 residues. The germline gives CDR1 LGHDT, CDR2 YNNKEL (reference sequence). The CDR3 reads CASSQVGGSDDRQYF. In DNA form, the CDR3 reads TGTGCCAGCAGCCAAGTGGGAGGGAGCGACGACCGGCAGTACTTC.

This clonotype was detected only once. The CDR3 DNA reads as TGCAGTGCTAGAGTATCGGGCAGGGAGGAGGATACGCAGTATTTT. Amino acid sequence: CSARVSGREEDTQYF. V usage is TRBV20-1 and J usage is TRBJ2-3, with D possibly TRBD2 on 6 matching bases. Germline V gene sequence: CDR1 DFQATT, CDR2 SNEGSKA (reference sequence). V lost 1 base, J lost 6 bases, and 17 bases lay in between. The CDR3 runs to 15 residues.

V usage is TRBV5-4 and J usage is TRBJ1-6; D may be TRBD1 (5 bases). The CDR3 covers 15 residues. CDR1 SGHNT and CDR2 YYREEE come from the germline V gene (reference sequence). With 1 base removed from V and 10 bases from J, the gap between germline ends came to 15 bases. CDR3 residues: CASSLTWGGGSPLHF. DNA of the CDR3: TGTGCCAGCAGCTTGACCTGGGGCGGAGGGTCACCCCTCCACTTT.

The V and J genes are TRBV3-1 and TRBJ2-1; D is perhaps TRBD2 (5 bases). This CDR3 has 13 residues. Trimming cost V 2 bases and J 7 bases, with 9 bases left between them. CDR1 and CDR2 (germline): LGHDT, YNNKEL (reference sequence). CDR3 protein: CASSQLAGNEQFF. Written as DNA, the CDR3 is TGTGCCAGCAGCCAACTAGCCGGTAATGAGCAGTTCTTC.

In the case of this clonotype: A far bigger clonotype differs at one base, so this is likely a read error. V is TRBV5-1 and J is TRBJ2-1, with D possibly being TRBD2 (8 bases). The V gene's germline CDR1 is SGHRS and CDR2 YFSETQ. V was shortened by 4 bases and J by 10 bases, with 21 bases between the two germline ends. This CDR3 has 15 residues. DNA for the CDR3: TGCGCCAGCAGCCGAGGGACTAGAGGGGGCTACGAGCAGTTCTTC. It specifies CASSRGTRGGYEQFF.

The chain recombines TRBV24-1 with TRBJ2-2; 7 bases align to TRBD2. This CDR3 is built from 16 residues. J lost 3 bases, V lost 0 bases, and 3 bases had no gene match. CDR1 and CDR2 from the germline V gene are KGHDR and SFDVKD. In DNA form, the CDR3 reads TGTGCCACCAGTGATTTGAGCGGGGCCGACACCGGGGAGCTGTTTTTT. It translates to CATSDLSGADTGELFF.